The clone carrying this T cell receptor beta chain was detected once. V lost 3 bases and J lost 4, with 16 bases in between. CDR3 length: 14 residues. Germline CDR1 is DFQATT and CDR2 is SNEGSKA (reference sequence). This entry comes from a study of blood T cell repertoires in COVID-19. Profiling relied on immunoSEQ multiplex PCR, and the TCRdb table lists in-frame clones only, not all of them. The data contain tens of thousands of clones, about 82% of them singletons. The V and J genes are TRBV20-1 and TRBJ2-7; D is perhaps TRBD1 (6 bases). The source of this sequence is a human donor in a cohort sampled during active COVID-19. The specimen sequenced was peripheral blood. As DNA, the CDR3 is TGCAGTGCTAGTATGGGGCTGAGGGGGTACGAGCAGTACTTC. Protein: CSASMGLRGYEQYF.